Following are 29 T cell receptor beta chains from one sample sequenced in a study of blood T cell repertoires in COVID-19. Only in-frame clones appear in the TCRdb table, and some are missing; sequencing was by immunoSEQ multiplex PCR. The sample lists a few hundred thousand clones; 90% were seen once. Sequences were obtained from PBMCs or T cells enriched from blood (not recorded which). The receptors were gathered from a man between 18 and 35 years old who had recovered from COVID-19.

The chain carries TRBV5-8 and TRBJ1-3; no firm D call. Trimming pared 0 bases from V and 1 base from J, leaving 8 bases between. Germline lookup yields CDR1 SGHTS and CDR2 YDEGEE. The CDR3 covers 15 residues. CDR3: CASSLGQISGNTIYF. The CDR3 region has the DNA TGTGCCAGCAGCTTGGGGCAGATTTCTGGAAACACCATATATTTT.

V and J are TRBV19 and TRBJ2-1; 7 bases align to TRBD2. CDR3 size: 16 residues. The germline V gene has CDR1 LNHDA and CDR2 SQIVND (reference sequence). Trimming removed 4 bases from V and 6 bases from J; junction bases left unmatched: 12. Written as DNA, the CDR3 is TGTGCCAGTAGTAGGACTGCAACGGGGGGACTCAATGAGCAGTTCTTC. Encoded protein: CASSRTATGGLNEQFF.

The J gene is TRBJ1-1, the V gene TRBV5-1; no definite D call. V shed 4 bases and J shed 5 bases, with 15 bases lying between them. CDR3 length: 14 amino acids. Germline loops: CDR1 SGHRS, CDR2 YFSETQ. The CDR3 sequence is CASSTGGIGTEAFF. As DNA, the CDR3 is TGCGCCAGCAGCACCGGCGGAATCGGGACTGAAGCTTTCTTT.

The CDR3, as DNA: TGTGCCAGTAGGGACAGGGGGGGTCAGCCCCAGCATTTT. Translated: CASRDRGGQPQHF. This rearrangement joins TRBV19 to TRBJ1-5; 10 nucleotides line up with TRBD1. The CDR3 spans 13 residues. With V trimmed by 6 bases and J by 6 bases, 2 bases remained unmatched. Germline V gene sequence: CDR1 LNHDA, CDR2 SQIVND (reference sequence).

This clone showed up just once. The chain has TRBV3-1 (or the pseudogene TRBV3-2) and TRBJ1-3; D is perhaps TRBD1 (5 bases). The CDR3 runs to 15 residues. V dropped 5 bases and J dropped 0 bases, with 11 bases sitting between them. The germline gives CDR1 LGHDT, CDR2 YNNKEL (reference sequence). The CDR3 here is CASSSGEFSGNTIYF. The DNA for the CDR3 is TGTGCCAGCAGCTCGGGGGAATTCTCTGGAAACACCATATATTTT.

The chain combines TRBV10-3 with TRBJ2-3; 13 bases match TRBD2. This CDR3 comprises 16 residues. Per germline, CDR1 ENHRY and CDR2 SYGVKD. The junction had 7 bases not matched to a gene; V was cut back by 5 bases and J by 5 bases. CDR3 in DNA: TGTGCCATCAGTCAAACTAGCGGGGGGGCCCTAGATACGCAGTATTTT. This gives the protein CAISQTSGGALDTQYF.

This clone has just one count. This chain links TRBV7-3 with TRBJ1-1; no reliable D call. There are 13 residues in the CDR3. V lost 5 bases, J lost 6 bases, and 13 bases lay in between. The V gene's germline CDR1 is SGHTA and CDR2 FQGTGA. The CDR3 coding sequence is TGTGCCAGCAGCCCCGGAGGGCCCTCTGAAGCTTTCTTT. Its translation is CASSPGGPSEAFF. The full variable domain, rest sourced from reference TRBV7-3 and TRBJ1-1, is GAGVSQTPSNKVTEKGKYVELRCDPISGHTALYWYRQSLGQGPEFLIYFQGTGAADDSGLPNDRFFAVRPEGSVSTLKIQRTERGDSAVYLCASSPGGPSEAFFGQGTRLTVV.

The chain combines TRBV10-2 with TRBJ1-1; 9 bases are a match to TRBD1. This CDR3 contains 12 residues. V lost 10 bases and J lost 3; bases outside the gene matches: 3. Germline CDR1 and CDR2: WSHSY and SAAADI. CDR3 region: CATRTGDTEAFF. CDR3 in DNA: TGCGCCACCCGGACAGGGGACACTGAAGCTTTCTTT.

Regarding this clone: At the DNA level, this CDR3 is encoded by other sequences in the same sample as well. The chain carries TRBV3-1 (or the pseudogene TRBV3-2) and TRBJ1-1, with TRBD1 identical over 7 bases. V lost 1 base to trimming and J lost 4 bases; unmatched junction nucleotides: 3. From germline, CDR1 is LGHDT and CDR2 YNNKEL (reference sequence). The CDR3 contains 14 residues. The CDR3 coding sequence is TGTGCCAGCAGCCAAGGTCCAGGGGGCACTGAAGCTTTCTTT. Amino acids: CASSQGPGGTEAFF.

V is TRBV28 and J is TRBJ1-1; TRBD1 might be the D (6 bases). The CDR3 consists of 15 residues. V lost 5 bases, J lost 4 bases, and 17 bases lay in between. Germline loops: CDR1 MDHEN, CDR2 SYDVKM. The DNA for the CDR3 is TGTGCCAGCAGTCAGATACAGGGCATGACCACTGAAGCTTTCTTT. Translating gives CASSQIQGMTTEAFF.

Details on this clone: The CDR3 does not end in the conserved phenylalanine or tryptophan, so this is likely a read error. The DNA is left out, because the CDR3 cannot be placed on it with certainty; the CDR3 is given as TCRdb lists it. V usage is TRBV1 and J usage is TRBJ2-7; the table names TRBD2, a call not compared with the DNA. TRBV1 is classified as a pseudogene. The CDR3 region is 8 residues in length, termini included. CDR3 in amino acids: CTSSPGGK.

The rearrangement links TRBV7-9 to TRBJ1-2, with D possibly being TRBD1 (5 bases). The germline V gene has CDR1 SEHNR and CDR2 FQNEAQ (reference sequence). Trimming removed 1 base at V and 8 bases at J, with 14 bases between. The CDR3 loop spans 14 amino acids. The CDR3 sequence is CASSLVGRVGGYTF. The CDR3 bases are TGTGCCAGCAGCTTAGTAGGCAGGGTGGGCGGCTACACCTTC.

This chain joins TRBV3-1 (or the pseudogene TRBV3-2) and TRBJ1-1; 8 positions agree with TRBD1. Germline-derived CDR1 and CDR2 are LGHDT and YNNKEL (reference sequence). The CDR3 totals 16 residues. The V gene end was trimmed by 3 bases and the J gene end by 11 bases; junction bases not matched to a gene: 17. The CDR3 loop reads CASSHSPGQGGVEAFF. CDR3 DNA sequence: TGTGCCAGCAGCCACTCGCCCGGACAGGGTGGTGTAGAGGCTTTCTTT.

The genes are TRBV13 and TRBJ1-3, with a weak D call TRBD1 (5 bases). CDR1 and CDR2 (germline): PRHDT, FYEKMQ (reference sequence). V was pared by 5 bases and J by 4 bases, with 9 bases between. This CDR3 contains 13 residues. CDR3 in DNA: TGTGCCAGCAGCCCCCGGACAGGAAACACCATATATTTT. Translating it yields CASSPRTGNTIYF.

This chain joins TRBV2 and TRBJ1-6; 8 nucleotides match TRBD1. Trimming took 5 bases from V and 10 from J; bases not matched to a gene: 4. CDR3 length equals 13 residues. Germline loops: CDR1 SNHLY, CDR2 FYNNEI. This CDR3 is CASSPTGESPLHF. The CDR3 DNA reads TGTGCCAGCAGTCCGACAGGGGAATCACCCCTCCACTTT.

The V and J genes are TRBV10-3 and TRBJ1-2; possibly TRBD1 for D (6 bases). The length of the CDR3 is 13 residues. V was trimmed by 6 bases and J by 6 bases, leaving 14 bases between them. CDR1 ENHRY and CDR2 SYGVKD come from the germline V gene. The DNA of the CDR3 is TGTGCCATCAGGATGACAGGCATGGATGGCTACACCTTC. Encoded protein: CAIRMTGMDGYTF.

The V and J genes are TRBV14 and TRBJ2-6; D is undetermined. V shed 5 bases and J shed 2 bases, with 4 bases lying between them. This CDR3 comprises 13 residues. Germline CDR1 and CDR2: SGHDN and FVKESK. CDR3 sequence: CASSKPGANVLTF. CDR3 in DNA: TGTGCCAGCAGCAAGCCTGGGGCCAACGTCCTGACTTTC.

This chain uses TRBV12-5 with TRBJ1-5; 8 nucleotides align to TRBD1. Germline trimming cut 0 bases from V and 7 bases from J; bases unmatched to any gene: 11. From germline, CDR1 is LGHNT and CDR2 FRNRAP. The CDR3 runs 17 residues. The CDR3, as DNA: TGTGCTAGTGGTTTGGTACTAGGCAGGGGGCAGAACCAGCCCCAGCATTTT. Translation: CASGLVLGRGQNQPQHF.

The CDR3 region is CASSSQGPRSSDSRGYTF. The CDR3 nucleotides are TGTGCCAGCAGCTCACAGGGGCCGAGGAGTTCTGACTCTAGGGGCTACACCTTC. The rearrangement uses TRBV9 and TRBJ1-2; the match to TRBD1 covers 7 bases. Germline CDR1 reads SGDLS; CDR2 reads YYNGEE. V lost 4 bases, J lost 8 bases, and 23 bases stayed unmatched. The CDR3 covers 18 residues. Full variable domain (missing parts from reference TRBV9 and TRBJ1-2): DSGVTQTPKHLITATGQRVTLRCSPRSGDLSVYWYQQSLDQGLQFLIQYYNGEERAKGNILERFSAQQFPDLHSELNLSSLELGDSALYFCASSSQGPRSSDSRGYTFGSGTRLTVV.

V usage is TRBV20-1 and J usage is TRBJ2-4; 11 bases line up with TRBD2. Per germline, CDR1 DFQATT and CDR2 SNEGSKA (reference sequence). J gave up 1 base and V 3 bases, and 2 bases lay outside the gene matches. The CDR3 consists of 15 residues. The CDR3 reads CSASSGRGAKNIQYF. CDR3 coding DNA: TGCAGTGCTAGTAGCGGGAGGGGGGCCAAAAACATTCAGTACTTC.

This chain joins TRBV10-3 and TRBJ2-3; 15 nucleotides align to TRBD2. With 2 bases clipped from V and 4 bases from J, the junction kept 7 bases outside the gene matches. This CDR3 spans 18 amino acids. Germline CDR1 and CDR2: ENHRY and SYGVKD. In nucleotides, the CDR3 is TGTGCCATCAGTGAGCCAGGGACTAGCGGGAGGAGGGCAGATACGCAGTATTTT. Translating it yields CAISEPGTSGRRADTQYF.

This clone was counted once. The rearrangement links TRBV14 to TRBJ1-2; D call uncertain. The V gene lost 4 bases and the J gene lost 4 bases, with 7 bases spanning the gap. The germline CDR1 and CDR2 sequences are SGHDN and FVKESK. CDR3 length: 12 residues. The CDR3 region is CASSPSFYGYTF. The CDR3 DNA is TGTGCCAGCAGCCCGAGCTTCTATGGCTACACCTTC.

This chain joins TRBV18 and TRBJ1-1, with 8 bases matching TRBD1. J lost 4 bases, V lost 3 bases, and 4 bases had no gene match. This CDR3 is built from 14 residues. Germline CDR1 and CDR2: KGHSH and LQKENI. CDR3 in amino acids: CASSPTGAITEAFF. CDR3 DNA: TGTGCCAGCTCACCGACAGGGGCGATCACTGAAGCTTTCTTT.

This chain joins TRBV6-5 and TRBJ2-1; no definite D call. V was pared by 4 bases and J by 0 bases, with 10 bases between. The CDR3 runs 15 residues. The germline CDR1 and CDR2 sequences are MNHEY and SVGAGI. In DNA form, the CDR3 reads TGTGCCAGCAGTTCAGGTGACCCCTCCTACAATGAGCAGTTCTTC. Its protein product is CASSSGDPSYNEQFF.

This chain links TRBV5-6 with TRBJ1-1; 7 positions match TRBD1. The V and J ends lost 5 bases and 1 base, in that order; junction bases with no gene match: 2. In germline, CDR1 is SGHDT, CDR2 YYEEEE. The CDR3 covers 13 residues. CDR3 loop: CASRYRGNTEAFF. The CDR3 region has the DNA TGTGCCAGCAGGTACAGGGGGAACACTGAAGCTTTCTTT.

This clone came up once. The J gene is TRBJ2-5, the V gene TRBV7-3; D is uncertain. This CDR3 has 13 residues. CDR1 SGHTA and CDR2 FQGTGA come from the germline V gene. Between the trimmed V and J ends, which lost 0 bases and 7 bases, there was a span of 9 bases. The CDR3 nucleotides read TGTGCCAGCAGCTTAACACCCATCGGGACCCAGTACTTC. Its protein is CASSLTPIGTQYF.

The V call is TRBV5-1, the J call TRBJ1-1, with 8 positions matching TRBD1. Looked up from germline, CDR1 is SGHRS and CDR2 is YFSETQ. V lost 4 bases, J lost 4 bases, and 6 bases stayed unmatched. CDR3 length equals 14 residues. The CDR3 coding sequence is TGCGCCAGCAGCCTACGGACAGGGAGCACTGAAGCTTTCTTT. Translated, it gives CASSLRTGSTEAFF.

Worth noting for this clone: Germline is not matched at one junction end, which may reflect a read error. V and J are TRBV19 and TRBJ1-4, with D perhaps matching TRBD1 (5 bases). This CDR3 has 14 residues. Germline loops: CDR1 LNHDA, CDR2 SQIVND (reference sequence). CDR3 in amino acids: CASSTWGSDLRPHF. The CDR3 nucleotides read TGTGCCAGTAGCACTTGGGGCAGCGACTTAAGGCCCCATTTT.

This sequence joins TRBV18 and TRBJ1-3, with TRBD1 matching over 7 bases. V shed 1 base, J shed 0 bases, and the junction held 3 bases outside the gene matches. Germline V gene data show CDR1 as KGHSH and CDR2 as LQKENI. CDR3 length: 16 amino acids. The CDR3 spells CASSPRGQSSGNTIYF. Written as DNA, the CDR3 is TGTGCCAGCTCACCACGGGGACAGAGCTCTGGAAACACCATATATTTT.